This is a list of T cell receptor beta chains from one sample in a study of blood T cell repertoires in COVID-19. Sequencing was performed with immunoSEQ multiplex PCR; in TCRdb, only in-frame clones are kept and a portion is missing. Of some 220,000 clones in the sample, approximately 80% were seen once. The sequenced sample was peripheral blood. These receptors originate from an elderly woman with active or convalescent COVID-19. Both conserved end residues are part of each CDR3. The D gene is left open where the match is weak. A clone size is listed for some rows: how often the clone was seen (once, few, many), or a class if it is expanded.

NA	NA	TRBJ1-4	TRBV2	CASSIPGEREKLFF	TGTGCCAGCAGTATCCCAGGGGAACGGGAAAAACTGTTTTTT
TRBD1	NA	TRBJ2-1	TRBV7-3	CASSSRDSLGEQFF	TGTGCCAGCAGCTCCCGGGACAGTTTGGGTGAGCAGTTCTTC
NA	NA	TRBJ1-1	TRBV11-1	CASSSREGQNTEAFF	TGTGCCAGCAGCTCCAGGGAGGGACAGAACACTGAAGCTTTCTTT
TRBD1	NA	TRBJ2-7	TRBV7-9	CASSLVSGGHYEQYF	TGTGCCAGCAGCTTAGTTTCAGGGGGCCACTACGAGCAGTACTTC
TRBD2	once	TRBJ2-5	TRBV11-2	CASRLAGQETQYF	TGTGCCAGCAGACTAGCGGGACAAGAGACCCAGTACTTC
TRBD1	NA	TRBJ1-2	TRBV5-1	CASSLAGQGAGYTF	TGCGCCAGCAGCTTGGCCGGGCAGGGGGCGGGCTACACCTTC
NA	NA	TRBJ1-1	TRBV9	CASSVDRLLNTEAFF	TGTGCCAGCAGCGTAGACCGACTGCTCAACACTGAAGCTTTCTTT
TRBD1	NA	TRBJ2-2	TRBV7-6	CASSLGRQGATGELFF	TGTGCCAGCAGCTTAGGGCGGCAGGGGGCCACCGGGGAGCTGTTTTTT
NA	NA	TRBJ1-5	TRBV7-2	CASSSPRPGGLNQPQHF	TGTGCCAGCAGCTCACCCAGGCCGGGGGGCCTTAATCAGCCCCAGCATTTT
NA	NA	TRBJ2-4	TRBV6-6	CASSRRPGGIRENIQYF	TGTGCCAGCAGTCGCCGGCCCGGGGGTATTCGGGAAAACATTCAGTACTTC
NA	NA	TRBJ1-2	TRBV6-6	CASSKQGPGYTF	TGTGCCAGCAGTAAACAGGGACCTGGCTACACCTTC
NA	NA	TRBJ2-7	TRBV28	CASSHREDWDEQYF	TGTGCCAGCAGTCACAGGGAAGACTGGGACGAGCAGTACTTC
TRBD1	NA	TRBJ1-2	TRBV5-8	CASSLARTGAGNGYTF	TGTGCCAGCAGCTTGGCGCGGACAGGAGCAGGGAATGGCTACACCTTC
NA	once	TRBJ1-4	TRBV18	CASSPTGWTNEKLFF	TGTGCCAGCTCACCTACAGGGTGGACTAATGAAAAACTGTTTTTT
TRBD1	few	TRBJ2-1	TRBV6-5	CASSRSGQAVNEQFF	TGTGCCAGCAGCCGTTCGGGACAGGCAGTCAATGAGCAGTTCTTC
NA	once	TRBJ2-1	TRBV6-2/TRBV6-3	CASSYQPGTNGEFF	TGTGCCAGCAGTTATCAACCTGGGACAAATGGGGAGTTCTTC
NA	NA	TRBJ2-1	TRBV21-1	CASSKRREVPTLGNEQFF	TGTGCCAGCAGCAAACGGCGGGAGGTACCAACCTTAGGGAATGAGCAGTTCTTC
NA	NA	TRBJ1-5	TRBV15	CATSRDPTRENQPQHF	TGTGCCACCAGCAGGGACCCCACGAGGGAAAATCAGCCCCAGCATTTT
NA	NA	TRBJ2-2	TRBV30	CAWSLQPGGELFF	TGTGCCTGGAGTTTACAGCCAGGGGGGGAGCTGTTTTTT
TRBD1	few	TRBJ1-2	TRBV4-1	CASAGGVGYTF	TGCGCCAGTGCAGGGGGCGTTGGCTACACCTTC
NA	NA	TRBJ1-4	TRBV28	CASSFYQQGGNEKLFF	TGTGCCAGCAGTTTCTACCAACAGGGCGGAAATGAAAAACTGTTTTTT
TRBD2	NA	TRBJ2-7	TRBV5-1	CASGPGDAGVTEQYF	TGCGCCAGCGGCCCGGGGGACGCGGGAGTAACCGAGCAGTACTTC
TRBD1	NA	TRBJ1-2	TRBV19	CASSRDRGLGYTF	TGTGCCAGTAGCCGGGACAGGGGGCTGGGCTACACCTTC
TRBD1	few	TRBJ1-2	TRBV5-5	CASSTDRGSGYGYTF	TGTGCCAGCAGCACCGACAGGGGTTCAGGCTATGGCTACACCTTC
TRBD2	NA	TRBJ2-7	TRBV7-2	CASSLGGTSYEQYF	TGTGCCAGCAGCTTAGGTGGGACTAGCTACGAGCAGTACTTC
TRBD2	NA	TRBJ2-7	TRBV7-2	CASSVAGGGSYEQYF	TGTGCCAGCAGCGTAGCGGGAGGGGGGTCCTACGAGCAGTACTTC
TRBD1	NA	TRBJ1-1	TRBV13	CASSSRRTGGGYTEAFF	TGTGCCAGCAGCTCAAGGAGAACAGGGGGCGGCTACACTGAAGCTTTCTTT
NA	NA	TRBJ1-2	TRBV6-5	CASSPTGRTNYGYTF	TGTGCCAGCTCCCCCACAGGGCGGACTAACTATGGCTACACCTTC
TRBD2	NA	TRBJ2-1	TRBV5-4	CASSLLLVASGGYNEQFF	TGTGCCAGCAGCTTGCTTCTGGTGGCTAGCGGTGGGTACAATGAGCAGTTCTTC
NA	NA	TRBJ2-5	TRBV7-7	CASSTLGRGQETQYF	TGTGCCAGCAGCACCCTGGGGAGGGGGCAAGAGACCCAGTACTTC
NA	NA	TRBJ2-1	TRBV7-2	CASSYLSLSSYNEQFF	TGTGCCAGCAGCTACCTTAGTTTGAGCTCCTACAATGAGCAGTTCTTC
TRBD1	NA	TRBJ2-3	TRBV23-1	CASSQCPDRGHGDTQYF	TGCGCCAGCAGTCAATGCCCCGACAGGGGGCATGGAGATACGCAGTATTTT
NA	once	TRBJ2-6	TRBV27	CASSPRTGRVSGLSGANVLTF	TGTGCCAGCAGTCCACGGACAGGGAGGGTTTCGGGCCTCTCTGGGGCCAACGTCCTGACTTTC
NA	NA	TRBJ2-5	TRBV7-2	CASSLTRTQETQYF	TGTGCCAGCAGCTTAACACGGACTCAAGAGACCCAGTACTTC
NA	once	TRBJ2-5	TRBV11-2	CASSLITEETQYF	TGTGCCAGCAGCCTAATCACCGAAGAGACCCAGTACTTC
NA	NA	TRBJ2-5	TRBV30	CAWGAGRKKETQYF	TGTGCCTGGGGCGCGGGGCGGAAAAAAGAGACCCAGTACTTC
NA	NA	TRBJ2-3	TRBV5-1	CASSLDGRSTDTQYF	TGCGCCAGCAGCTTGGATGGCCGTAGCACAGATACGCAGTATTTT
TRBD1	NA	TRBJ2-6	TRBV25-1	CASSAGTGSSGANVLTF	TGTGCCAGCAGTGCCGGGACAGGGTCTTCTGGGGCCAACGTCCTGACTTTC
NA	few	TRBJ1-1	TRBV7-3	CASSIQGWTEAFF	TGTGCCAGCAGCATACAGGGATGGACTGAAGCTTTCTTT
TRBD2	once	TRBJ2-5	TRBV20-1	CSASPSGGRKTQYF	TGCAGTGCTAGTCCCAGCGGGGGACGGAAGACCCAGTACTTC
NA	once	TRBJ2-3	TRBV3-1/TRBV3-2	CASSQGGSRSTDTQYF	TGTGCCAGCAGCCAAGGAGGGAGTCGGAGCACAGATACGCAGTATTTT
NA	NA	TRBJ1-2	TRBV12-3/TRBV12-4	CASSPTREDGYTF	TGTGCCAGCAGTCCTACCAGGGAGGATGGCTACACCTTC
TRBD2	NA	TRBJ2-2	TRBV5-1	CASSFRAGENTGELFF	TGCGCCAGCAGCTTCAGGGCGGGGGAGAACACCGGGGAGCTGTTTTTT
TRBD2	NA	TRBJ2-1	TRBV4-1	CASSQEGGLAGFLQFF	TGCGCCAGCAGCCAAGAGGGGGGACTAGCGGGATTCCTTCAGTTCTTC
NA	few	TRBJ1-4	TRBV9	CASSARTDSDEKLFF	TGTGCCAGCAGCGCTCGGACCGACAGCGATGAAAAACTGTTTTTT
TRBD2	few	TRBJ2-1	TRBV7-2	CASSFPGTSANEQFF	TGTGCCAGCAGCTTCCCCGGGACTAGCGCTAATGAGCAGTTCTTC
NA	few	TRBJ2-7	TRBV9	CASAETGGGEQYF	TGTGCCAGCGCTGAGACGGGGGGCGGCGAGCAGTACTTC
NA	NA	TRBJ2-2	TRBV4-1	CASSQAYRGGNTGELFF	TGCGCCAGCAGCCAAGCCTACAGGGGGGGGAACACCGGGGAGCTGTTTTTT
NA	NA	TRBJ2-5	TRBV5-1	CASSLGLPQETQYF	TGCGCCAGCAGCTTGGGTCTACCCCAAGAGACCCAGTACTTC
TRBD2	once	TRBJ2-1	TRBV27	CASSLAGGPVNEQFF	TGTGCCAGCAGTTTGGCGGGAGGGCCGGTCAATGAGCAGTTCTTC
NA	once	TRBJ1-1	TRBV18	CASSGAGNTEAFF	TGTGCCAGCTCAGGGGCAGGGAACACTGAAGCTTTCTTT
TRBD1	NA	TRBJ1-2	TRBV7-9	CASSTSTGALYGYTF	TGTGCCAGCAGCACTTCTACAGGGGCCCTCTATGGCTACACCTTC
TRBD1	NA	TRBJ1-4	TRBV5-1	CASRGTGGRGEKLFF	TGCGCCAGCAGAGGGACAGGGGGCCGCGGGGAAAAACTGTTTTTT
NA	NA	TRBJ1-3	TRBV9	CASSIPPAGDGNTIYF	TGTGCCAGCAGCATCCCCCCGGCAGGGGATGGAAACACCATATATTTT
NA	NA	TRBJ2-6	TRBV20-1	CSASRGASGANVLTF	TGCAGTGCTAGTCGGGGGGCATCCGGGGCCAACGTCCTGACTTTC
NA	few	TRBJ1-2	TRBV23-1	CASSQRLPINYGYTF	TGCGCCAGCAGTCAAAGACTCCCGATTAACTATGGCTACACCTTC